The sequence of this T cell receptor beta chain was determined in a study of CD8 T cells in Susac syndrome (dated by TCRdb to between 2018 and 2020). For the wider study: Whether CD8+ T cell activation and differentiation in Susac syndrome was antigen driven was tested using repertoire sequencing.

Comment on this clonotype: This clone's antigen is unknown. Within one base of it there is no much larger clone, and no base qualities were kept.

Beyond this particular receptor, the publication reports: The number of individuals in the TCR sequencing and HLA analysis was recognized as being relatively small.

RNA was extracted with the RNeasy kit and roughly 0.5 to 1 ug was reverse transcribed using random hexamers. The immunoSEQ multiplex PCR assay, which covers 54 Vbeta and 13 Jbeta segments, was used to amplify TCR beta CDR3 regions. To correct PCR amplification bias, a synthetic template baseline was used for both primer optimization and computational correction. The authors' analysis ran thus. Reads were annotated to V, D and J genes according to IMGT and were analyzed with immunoSEQ Analyzer, with only productive sequences retained. Clonality was computed as one minus Shannon entropy normalized by log2 of the number of productive unique sequences. Public and private clones were assessed among the 100 most prevalent clones of each patient and control. Clones were defined as Susac-specific if absent from the healthy and MS cohorts, from around 1,000 published viral clones and from other ImmuneACCESS disease sequences. The raw public reads went through TCRdb reprocessing: fastp at Q25, MiXCR clone calling, in-frame beta chains kept. Each CDR3 protein appears once, grouped with its most common genes and DNA. These V and J calls are TCRdb output, not the study's own analysis. Counted in this sample were just over 300,000 distinct CDR3 sequences; about 90% of them appeared once. The top ten clonotypes cover roughly 0.07% of the sample.

Peripheral blood CD8+ and CD4+ T cells from healthy donors, Susac syndrome patients and multiple sclerosis patients were profiled using high-throughput TCR beta sequencing. The multiple sclerosis controls were treatment-naive patients whose relapsing-remitting disease, either stable or active, fulfilled the revised McDonald criteria. CD8+ TEMRA cells were enriched by FACS, while bulk CD8+ and CD4+ T cells were purified by magnetic negative isolation. Blood was drawn into EDTA tubes, processed within 24 hours, and PBMCs were isolated by density gradient centrifugation. PBMCs intended for TCR sequencing were cryopreserved in liquid nitrogen and thawed later in a water bath at 37 degrees C. A purity of at least 90% was achieved for sorted or isolated CD4+, CD8+ and CD8+ TEMRA cells. V and J lose 2 bases and 3 bases, and a span of 11 bases separates them. Reading the germline V gene gives CDR1 SGHVS and CDR2 FQNEAQ. Measured from the cysteine to the phenylalanine, the CDR3 is 14 residues long. Only CDR3 DNA is held: 42 bases, read in frame from base 1.

This clonotype was obtained from a human donor with multiple sclerosis. The sequenced sample consisted of CD4+ T cells from PBMCs. The chain employs TRBV7-8 and TRBJ2-7, with an unclear D gene assignment. DNA sequence: TGTGCCAGCAGCTTATCGGACGGACGCTACGAGCAGTACTTC. Translated, this is CASSLSDGRYEQYF.